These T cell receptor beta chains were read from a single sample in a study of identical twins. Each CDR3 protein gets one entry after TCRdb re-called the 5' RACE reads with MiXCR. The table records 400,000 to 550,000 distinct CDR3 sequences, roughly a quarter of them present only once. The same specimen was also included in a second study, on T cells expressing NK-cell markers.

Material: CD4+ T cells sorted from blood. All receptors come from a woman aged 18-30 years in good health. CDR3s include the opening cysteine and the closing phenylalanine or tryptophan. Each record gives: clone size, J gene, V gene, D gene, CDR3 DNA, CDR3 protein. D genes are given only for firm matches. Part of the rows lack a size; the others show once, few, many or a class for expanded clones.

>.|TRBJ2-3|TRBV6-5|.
TGTGCCAGCAGTTATACAGGGGGGGGAGATACGCAGTATTTT
CASSYTGGGDTQYF
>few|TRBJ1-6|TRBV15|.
TGTGCCACCAGCAGAGATTGGGTTCAACTCACGGGCCTCCACTTT
CATSRDWVQLTGLHF
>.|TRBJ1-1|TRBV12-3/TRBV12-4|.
TGTGCCAGCAGTTTTGGAGGTCAGAACACTGAAGCTTTCTTT
CASSFGGQNTEAFF
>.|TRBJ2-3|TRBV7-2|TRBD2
TGTGCCAGCAGCTTACTGGGACTAGCGGGGGGGCAAGATACGCAGTATTTT
CASSLLGLAGGQDTQYF
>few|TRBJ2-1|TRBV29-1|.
TGCAGCTCGGGGTGGCAGGGAGGGGGTGAGCAGTTCTTC
CSSGWQGGGEQFF
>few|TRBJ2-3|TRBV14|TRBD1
TGTGCCAGCAGCCACCGACAGGGGGTCATAGATACGCAGTATTTT
CASSHRQGVIDTQYF
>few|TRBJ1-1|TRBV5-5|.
TGTGCCAGCAGCAAGGGACGTTTGAACACTGAAGCTTTCTTT
CASSKGRLNTEAFF
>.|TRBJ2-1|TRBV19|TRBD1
TGTGCCAGTAGTATTGGGGACAGAAGCAATGAGCAGTTCTTC
CASSIGDRSNEQFF
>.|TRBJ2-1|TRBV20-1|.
TGCAGTGCTAGAGATCCGGGCCCTCAGTTCTTC
CSARDPGPQFF
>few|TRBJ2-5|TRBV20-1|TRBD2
TGCAGTGCCTACCCCTTGCGCGGGAGGGAAGAGACCCAGTACTTC
CSAYPLRGREETQYF
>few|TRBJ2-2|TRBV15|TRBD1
TGTGCCACCAACACAGGGGTCTCGAACACCGGGGAGCTGTTTTTT
CATNTGVSNTGELFF
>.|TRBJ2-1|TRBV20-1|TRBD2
TGCAGTGCTTGGGAGGGACTAGCGGGGGGCCAGCAGTTCTTC
CSAWEGLAGGQQFF
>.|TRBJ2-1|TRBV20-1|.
TGCAGTGCAAGACTTCGGGATTTGTCCTACAATGAGCAGTTCTTC
CSARLRDLSYNEQFF
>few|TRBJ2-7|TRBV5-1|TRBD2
TGCGCCAGCAGCTGGACTAGCGGGAGCGAGCAGTACTTC
CASSWTSGSEQYF
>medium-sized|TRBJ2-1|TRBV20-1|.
TGCAGTGTAGGGGTCGGGGAGCAGTTCTTC
CSVGVGEQFF
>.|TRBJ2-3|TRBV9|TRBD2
TGTGCCAGCAGCCGGACTAGGGCCACAGATACGCAGTATTTT
CASSRTRATDTQYF
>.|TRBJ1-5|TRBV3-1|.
TGTGCCAGCAGCGCCGAGGGGGGCGGCCAGCCCCAGCATTTT
CASSAEGGGQPQHF
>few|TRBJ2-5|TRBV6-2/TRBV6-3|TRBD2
TGTGCGAGCGGAGGTTTTTCTAGCGGAGGGACCCAGTACTTC
CASGGFSSGGTQYF
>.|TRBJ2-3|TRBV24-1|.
TGTGCCACCAGTGGCAAAAGAGGTTATACGCAGTATTTT
CATSGKRGYTQYF
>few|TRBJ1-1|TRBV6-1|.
TGTGCCAGCAGTGTGCAAGGGGCGAGGTGGAACACTGAAGCTTTCTTT
CASSVQGARWNTEAFF
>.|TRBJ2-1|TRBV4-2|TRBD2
TGTGCCAGCAGCCTCCTAACTGGCGGGAGCTCCTACAATGAGCAGTTCTTC
CASSLLTGGSSYNEQFF
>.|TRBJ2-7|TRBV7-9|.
TGTGCCAGCAGCAAGAAGGACTACGAGCAGTACTTC
CASSKKDYEQYF
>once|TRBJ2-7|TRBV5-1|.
TGCGCCAGCAGCTTCGCGGAGTTCTACGAGCAGTACTTC
CASSFAEFYEQYF
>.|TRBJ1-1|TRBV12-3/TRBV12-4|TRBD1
TGTGCCAGCACCTCTCAGGACAGGGACGGGGTGAACACTGAAGCTTTCTTT
CASTSQDRDGVNTEAFF
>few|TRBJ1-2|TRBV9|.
TGTGCCAGCAGCGTAGCGGGCTCTGGCTACACCTTC
CASSVAGSGYTF
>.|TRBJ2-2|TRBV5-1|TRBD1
TGCGCCAGCAGCCTGGGACAGGGGTCCGGGGAGCTGTTTTTT
CASSLGQGSGELFF
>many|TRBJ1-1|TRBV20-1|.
TGCAGTGCTACGGACACTGAAGCTTTCTTT
CSATDTEAFF
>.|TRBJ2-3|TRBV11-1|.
TGTGCCAGCAGCTTTCGGGGCGCAACTAGCACAGATACGCAGTATTTT
CASSFRGATSTDTQYF
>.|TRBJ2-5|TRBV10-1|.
TGCGCCAGCAGCCCTGCACTAGACGGGGAGACCCAGTACTTC
CASSPALDGETQYF
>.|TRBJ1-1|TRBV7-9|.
TGTGCCAGCAGCTCCCCGGAGGATATGAGGACTGAAGCTTTCTTT
CASSSPEDMRTEAFF
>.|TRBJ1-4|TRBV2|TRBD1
TGTGCCAGCAGTGATGGGACAGGGGAAAAACTGTTTTTT
CASSDGTGEKLFF
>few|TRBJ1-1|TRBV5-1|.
TGCGCCAGCAGCTTGGAAGGGGGGCGCACTGAAGCTTTCTTT
CASSLEGGRTEAFF
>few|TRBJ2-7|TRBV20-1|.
TGCAGTGCTACGGGGGCTAGCGGTACCTACGAGCAGTACTTC
CSATGASGTYEQYF
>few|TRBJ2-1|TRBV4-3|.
TGCGCCAGCAGCCAAGATGGTGCAAATGAGCAGTTCTTC
CASSQDGANEQFF
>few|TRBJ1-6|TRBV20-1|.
TGCAGTGCTAGCGAACTCAGGGGAACCTATAATTCACCCCTCCACTTT
CSASELRGTYNSPLHF
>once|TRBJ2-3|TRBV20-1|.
TGCAGTGCTAGGAGGGGGGGCCCTGCAGATACGCAGTATTTT
CSARRGGPADTQYF
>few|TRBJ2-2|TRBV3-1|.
TGTGCCAGCAGCCAAGGGCACACCGGGGAGCTGTTTTTT
CASSQGHTGELFF
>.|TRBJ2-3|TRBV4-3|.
TGCGCCAGCAGCCCAGTGGGTGCAGATACGCAGTATTTT
CASSPVGADTQYF
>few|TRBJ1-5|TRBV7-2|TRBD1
TGTGCCAGCAGCTTTTACACAGGGGCAAATCAGCCCCAGCATTTT
CASSFYTGANQPQHF
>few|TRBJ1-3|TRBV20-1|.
TGCAGTGCCGGAAGGCAGGGAGGAAACACCATATATTTT
CSAGRQGGNTIYF
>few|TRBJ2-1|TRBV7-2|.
TGTGCCAGCAGCGTTACCCGGGCCCCCAATGAGCAGTTCTTC
CASSVTRAPNEQFF
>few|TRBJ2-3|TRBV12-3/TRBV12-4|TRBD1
TGTGCCAGCAGGTCCGGGACAGGCCCCCCGGATACGCAGTATTTT
CASRSGTGPPDTQYF
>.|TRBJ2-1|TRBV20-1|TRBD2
TGCAGTGCTGGGGGGGGGACTAGCGGGAAGAGTAATGAGCAGTTCTTC
CSAGGGTSGKSNEQFF
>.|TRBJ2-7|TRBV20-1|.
TGCAGTGCTAGGGAACCCCGGGAACGGGAGCAGTACTTC
CSAREPREREQYF
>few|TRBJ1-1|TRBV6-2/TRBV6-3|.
TGTGCCAGCAGCAATTTCCTGAACACTGAAGCTTTCTTT
CASSNFLNTEAFF
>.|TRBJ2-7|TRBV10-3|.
TGTGCCATCAGTGAGTATCGGCTAGTCGGCTACGAGCAGTACTTC
CAISEYRLVGYEQYF
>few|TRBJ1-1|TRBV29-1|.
TGCAGCGTGGAACAGGGTGGGACTGAAGCTTTCTTT
CSVEQGGTEAFF
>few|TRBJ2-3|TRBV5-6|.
TGTGCCAGCAGCTTAGTGTTGAGGGAGATGGGCACAGATACGCAGTATTTT
CASSLVLREMGTDTQYF
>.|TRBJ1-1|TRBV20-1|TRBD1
TGCAGTGCCCCTTCTGGACAGGTGGTAGCTGAAGCTTTCTTT
CSAPSGQVVAEAFF
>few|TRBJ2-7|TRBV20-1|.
TGCAGTGTTAAAACGAGAAGCTACGAGCAGTACTTC
CSVKTRSYEQYF